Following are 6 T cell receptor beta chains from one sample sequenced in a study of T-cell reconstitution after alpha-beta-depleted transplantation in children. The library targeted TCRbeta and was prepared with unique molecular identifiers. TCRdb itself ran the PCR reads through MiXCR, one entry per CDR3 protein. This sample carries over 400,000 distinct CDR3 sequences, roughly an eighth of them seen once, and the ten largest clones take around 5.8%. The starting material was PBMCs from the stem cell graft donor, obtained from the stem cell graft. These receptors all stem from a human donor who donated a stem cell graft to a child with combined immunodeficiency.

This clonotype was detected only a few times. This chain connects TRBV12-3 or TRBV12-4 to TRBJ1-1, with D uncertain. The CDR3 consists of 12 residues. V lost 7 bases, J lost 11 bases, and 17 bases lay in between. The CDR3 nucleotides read TGTGCCAGCACCGCCCGGCGGTCAGAGGCTTTCTTT. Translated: CASTARRSEAFF.

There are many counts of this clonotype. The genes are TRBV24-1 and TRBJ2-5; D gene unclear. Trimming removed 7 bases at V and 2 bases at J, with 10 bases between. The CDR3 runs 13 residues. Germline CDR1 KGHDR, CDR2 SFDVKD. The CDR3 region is CATRARFQETQYF. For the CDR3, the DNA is TGTGCCACCAGGGCGAGGTTTCAAGAGACCCAGTACTTC.

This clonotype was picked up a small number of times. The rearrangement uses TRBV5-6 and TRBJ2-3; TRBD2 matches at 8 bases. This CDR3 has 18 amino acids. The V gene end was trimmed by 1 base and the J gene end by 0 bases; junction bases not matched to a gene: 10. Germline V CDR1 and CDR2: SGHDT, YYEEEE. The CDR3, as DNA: TGTGCCAGCAGCTTGTGGGCGGGGGGACCCACTAGCACAGATACGCAGTATTTT. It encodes CASSLWAGGPTSTDTQYF.

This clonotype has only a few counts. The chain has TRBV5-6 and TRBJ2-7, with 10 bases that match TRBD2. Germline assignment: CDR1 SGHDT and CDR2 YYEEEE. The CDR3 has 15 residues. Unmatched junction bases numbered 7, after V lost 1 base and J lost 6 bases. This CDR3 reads CASSLLAGVYREQYF. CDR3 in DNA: TGTGCCAGCAGCTTGCTAGCGGGAGTTTATCGCGAGCAGTACTTC.

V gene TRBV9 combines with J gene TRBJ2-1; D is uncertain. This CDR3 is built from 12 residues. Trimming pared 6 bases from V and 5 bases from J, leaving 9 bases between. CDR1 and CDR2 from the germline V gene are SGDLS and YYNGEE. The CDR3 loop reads CASKGQDNEQFF. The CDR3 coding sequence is TGTGCCAGCAAGGGCCAGGACAATGAGCAGTTCTTC.

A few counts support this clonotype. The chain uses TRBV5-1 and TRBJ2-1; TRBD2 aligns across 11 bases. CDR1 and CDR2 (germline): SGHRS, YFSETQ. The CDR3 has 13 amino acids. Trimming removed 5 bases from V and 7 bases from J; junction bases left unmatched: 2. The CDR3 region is CASRIAGGNEQFF. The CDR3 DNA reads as TGCGCCAGCAGAATAGCGGGAGGGAATGAGCAGTTCTTC.